The 23 T cell receptor beta chains below were found in one sample sequenced in a study of neoadjuvant nivolumab and ipilimumab in lung cancer. Clones were sequenced by immunoSEQ multiplex PCR, and TCRdb holds only the in-frame ones, with some missing. The table shows tens of thousands of clones, with 75% to 90% occurring only once. Sequences were derived from peripheral blood, sampled before neoadjuvant nivolumab, alone or with ipilimumab. These receptors came from an adult with non-small cell lung cancer.

The chain recombines TRBV5-4 with TRBJ2-7; 11 positions agree with TRBD2. Germline CDR1 SGHNT, CDR2 YYREEE (reference sequence). Germline trimming cut 3 bases from V and 3 bases from J; bases unmatched to any gene: 2. The CDR3 has 14 residues. The chain's CDR3 is CASSSGLADYEQYF. CDR3 nucleotide sequence: TGTGCCAGCAGCTCGGGACTAGCGGACTACGAGCAGTACTTC.

The DNA for the CDR3 is TGTGCCAGCAGCTTAGAGGCTTCTGGCCGGGGGACCCAGTACTTC. Its translation is CASSLEASGRGTQYF. The rearrangement uses TRBV7-2 and TRBJ2-5; D is perhaps TRBD2 (5 bases). The germline V gene has CDR1 SGHTA and CDR2 FQGNSA. The CDR3 has 15 amino acids. Trimming stripped 1 base from V and 7 bases from J, with 16 bases between.

This chain joins TRBV7-2 and TRBJ2-7; no clear D gene. The CDR3 length is 13 residues. V was shortened by 5 bases and J by 5 bases, with 13 bases between the two germline ends. Per germline, CDR1 SGHTA and CDR2 FQGNSA. CDR3 sequence: CASSAPRVNEQYF. The CDR3 bases are TGTGCCAGCAGCGCCCCTAGGGTCAACGAGCAGTACTTC. The variable domain in full, completed from reference TRBV7-2 and TRBJ2-7, reads GAGVSQSPSNKVTEKGKDVELRCDPISGHTALYWYRQSLGQGLEFLIYFQGNSAPDKSGLPSDRFSAERTGGSVSTLTIQRTQQEDSAVYLCASSAPRVNEQYFGPGTRLTVT.

The chain recombines TRBV4-3 with TRBJ2-1, with TRBD1 matching 7 bases. The CDR3 is 15 amino acids. The junction had 7 bases not matched to a gene; V was cut back by 6 bases and J by 2 bases. Germline CDR1 reads LGHNA; CDR2 reads YSLEER. The CDR3 protein is CASRPDRETYNEQFF. DNA of the CDR3: TGCGCCAGCAGGCCCGACAGGGAGACCTACAATGAGCAGTTCTTC.

The sample holds a few counts of this clone. The rearrangement joins TRBV2 to TRBJ2-6, with a tentative D call TRBD1 (6 bases). This CDR3 region has 16 residues. CDR1 and CDR2 (germline): SNHLY, FYNNEI. Trimming removed 6 bases at V and 1 base at J, with 13 bases between. This CDR3 is CASRPIQGSGANVLTF. The CDR3 DNA sequence: TGTGCCAGCAGACCCATACAGGGTTCTGGGGCCAACGTCCTGACTTTC.

The rearrangement uses TRBV6-5 and TRBJ2-4, with no clear D. The CDR3 contains 14 residues. Germline V gene sequence: CDR1 MNHEY, CDR2 SVGAGI. V lost 6 bases, J lost 0 bases, and 9 bases lay in between. The CDR3 DNA sequence: TGTGCCAGCAGGCAGTCTCTAGCCAAAAACATTCAGTACTTC. Amino acid sequence: CASRQSLAKNIQYF.

V gene TRBV27 combines with J gene TRBJ2-1; 9 bases are a match to TRBD1. V lost 6 bases and J lost 9; bases outside the gene matches: 6. The germline V gene encodes CDR1 MNHEY and CDR2 SMNVEV (reference sequence). The CDR3 sequence is 13 residues long. The CDR3 region has the DNA TGTGCCAGCAGAAGGACAGGGGACGCTGAGCAGTTCTTC. As protein: CASRRTGDAEQFF.

This chain links TRBV7-9 with TRBJ2-7; either TRBD1 or TRBD2 may supply D (5 bases each). Germline V gene data show CDR1 as SEHNR and CDR2 as FQNEAQ (reference sequence). This CDR3 is built from 14 residues. V was clipped by 5 bases and J by 2 bases, with 13 bases between them. CDR3: CASSPVGVAYEQYF. CDR3 in DNA: TGTGCCAGCAGCCCGGTGGGGGTTGCCTACGAGCAGTACTTC.

This clone was observed once. V gene TRBV4-1 combines with J gene TRBJ2-7; 10 nucleotides line up with TRBD1. The CDR3 is 15 residues long. V trimming: 1 base; J trimming: 2 bases; junction bases outside the gene matches: 2. From germline, CDR1 is MGHRA and CDR2 YSYEKL. The CDR3 nucleotides are TGCGCCAGCAGCCAAGTTGACAGGGGGCCCTACGAGCAGTACTTC. The encoded protein is CASSQVDRGPYEQYF.

The rearrangement joins TRBV7-2 to TRBJ2-7; D is uncertain. V lost 5 bases, J lost 4 bases, and 6 bases lay in between. From germline, CDR1 is SGHTA and CDR2 FQGNSA. The length of the CDR3 is 11 residues. Here the CDR3 reads CASSQRYEQYF. The CDR3 DNA reads as TGTGCCAGCAGCCAAAGATACGAGCAGTACTTC.

The chain joins TRBV5-1 to TRBJ2-1; 8 nucleotides line up with TRBD2. Trimming took 0 bases from V and 13 from J; bases not matched to a gene: 9. CDR3 length equals 14 residues. Germline V gene data show CDR1 as SGHRS and CDR2 as YFSETQ. CDR3 sequence reads: CASSLASREGFQFF. As DNA, the CDR3 is TGCGCCAGCAGCTTGGCCAGCCGGGAGGGCTTTCAGTTCTTC.

In its sample, this clone was seen once. V gene TRBV18 combines with J gene TRBJ2-3; perhaps TRBD1 as D (5 bases). V was cut by 6 bases and J by 0 bases, with 10 bases left in between. Germline CDR1 KGHSH, CDR2 LQKENI. The CDR3 is made up of 14 amino acids. DNA of the CDR3: TGTGCCAGCTCTAGGGGCTCTAGCACAGATACGCAGTATTTT. Its translation: CASSRGSSTDTQYF.

This clone appeared a few times. The chain couples TRBV27 to TRBJ2-7, with 9 bases that match TRBD1. Germline-derived CDR1 and CDR2 are MNHEY and SMNVEV (reference sequence). The CDR3 runs 14 residues. V lost 6 bases, J lost 3 bases, and 6 bases stayed unmatched. The CDR3 reads CASSRDRAFYEQYF. In DNA form, the CDR3 reads TGTGCCAGCAGCCGGGACAGGGCCTTCTACGAGCAGTACTTC.

The table lists this clone with a few counts. The chain combines TRBV10-3 with TRBJ2-7; TRBD2 might be the D (5 bases). This CDR3 is 14 amino acids long. Trimming cost V 4 bases and J 0 bases, with 10 bases left between them. Looked up from germline, CDR1 is ENHRY and CDR2 is SYGVKD. Here the CDR3 DNA reads TGTGCCATCAGTGGGACTCAGAGCTCCTACGAGCAGTACTTC. This encodes CAISGTQSSYEQYF.

J is TRBJ2-3 and V is TRBV5-1, with 7 bases identical to TRBD2. The germline gives CDR1 SGHRS, CDR2 YFSETQ. The CDR3 contains 15 residues. Unmatched junction bases numbered 3, after V lost 0 bases and J lost 2 bases. The CDR3 protein is CASSLGGRATDTQYF. In DNA form, the CDR3 reads TGCGCCAGCAGCTTGGGCGGGAGAGCCACAGATACGCAGTATTTT.

The V gene is TRBV30, the J gene TRBJ1-3; 12 bases line up with TRBD1. Germline values: CDR1 GTSNPN, CDR2 SVGIG (reference sequence). This CDR3 region has 17 residues. Trimming took 3 bases from V and 3 from J; bases not matched to a gene: 9. The CDR3 sequence is CAWRVVGTGGFGNTIYF. The CDR3 DNA reads TGTGCCTGGAGGGTAGTCGGGACAGGGGGCTTTGGAAACACCATATATTTT.

The chain couples TRBV29-1 to TRBJ2-5; D is perhaps TRBD2 (5 bases). The CDR3 runs to 10 residues. Trimming took off 7 bases at V and 4 bases at J, with 7 bases between the two ends. Germline lookup yields CDR1 SQVTM and CDR2 ANQGSEA. The CDR3 loop reads CSARGETQYF. CDR3 sequence (DNA): TGCAGCGCCCGGGGAGAGACCCAGTACTTC.

V and J are TRBV7-3 and TRBJ2-1; 15 positions agree with TRBD2. V gave up 4 bases and J gave up 7 bases; unmatched junction bases: 5. The CDR3 consists of 16 residues. In germline, CDR1 is SGHTA, CDR2 FQGTGA. The CDR3 loop is CASSSRTSGRVNEQFF. DNA of the CDR3: TGTGCCAGCAGCTCCCGGACTAGCGGGAGGGTAAATGAGCAGTTCTTC.

The chain combines TRBV6-5 with TRBJ1-5, with D possibly TRBD1 on 6 matching bases. The CDR3 has 15 residues. The germline V gene encodes CDR1 MNHEY and CDR2 SVGAGI. The V gene lost 5 bases and the J gene lost 7 bases, with 18 bases spanning the gap. The CDR3 here is CASSPLQGAKQPQHF. CDR3 coding DNA: TGTGCCAGCAGTCCCCTACAGGGCGCGAAACAGCCCCAGCATTTT.

The chain links TRBV5-4 to TRBJ2-2; D not resolved. Trimming pared 0 bases from V and 7 bases from J, leaving 4 bases between. This CDR3 has 12 amino acids. From germline, CDR1 is SGHNT and CDR2 YYREEE (reference sequence). The CDR3 DNA is TGTGCCAGCAGCTTGGAGGGCGGGGAGCTGTTTTTT. Translating gives CASSLEGGELFF.

V and J are TRBV7-2 and TRBJ2-3; D uncertain. There are 14 residues in the CDR3. Germline CDR1 reads SGHTA; CDR2 reads FQGNSA. V dropped 5 bases and J dropped 3 bases, with 12 bases sitting between them. The CDR3 loop is CASSLISGTDTQYF. The CDR3 DNA reads as TGTGCCAGCAGCCTGATCTCCGGAACAGATACGCAGTATTTT.

The chain is built from TRBV19 and TRBJ1-2; D uncertain. V dropped 6 bases and J dropped 1 base, with 15 bases sitting between them. Germline CDR1 and CDR2: LNHDA and SQIVND (reference sequence). The CDR3 has 15 residues. Here the CDR3 DNA reads TGTGCCAGTAGCCTAAAAGTCTCCGATAACTATGGCTACACCTTC. Translated: CASSLKVSDNYGYTF.

The J gene is TRBJ2-1, the V gene TRBV7-3, with 10 nucleotides matching TRBD2. The CDR3 contains 17 residues. The trim removed 8 bases at V and 0 bases at J, leaving 10 bases unmatched. Germline V gene lookup returns CDR1 SGHTA and CDR2 FQGTGA. The CDR3, as DNA: TGTGCCAGCGGGTGGACTAGCGGAATGAACTCCTACAATGAGCAGTTCTTC. Its translation: CASGWTSGMNSYNEQFF.